This T cell receptor (beta chain) was sequenced in a study of identical twins. TCRdb independently ran MiXCR on the 5' RACE reads; one entry per CDR3 protein. The sample shows 400,000 to 550,000 distinct CDR3 sequences, roughly a fifth of them seen only once. Germline V gene lookup returns CDR1 SGHVS and CDR2 FQNEAQ. Trimming shortened V by 5 bases and J by 2 bases, and 19 bases separated the two germline ends. The CDR3 totals 16 residues. Of note for this clonotype: The target antigen is unknown.

Study-wide points: Twins' surplus sharing was weaker for beta out-of-frame sequences.

This sample also appeared in a second study, on T cells expressing NK-cell markers. As that study records: The CD3+CD56-NKG2C+ fraction was also led by these clonotypes in a few donors.

This sequence originates from a woman between 18 and 29 years old in good health. The gene calls are TRBV7-8 and TRBJ2-7; D is unclear. Specimen: CD4+ T cells sorted from blood. The CDR3 coding sequence is TGTGCCAGCAGCCGCTTTAGAGTCGGCGACGCCTACGAGCAGTACTTC. It yields the protein CASSRFRVGDAYEQYF.